This T cell receptor (beta chain) emerged from a study of blood T cells in healthy people across ages. This clonotype was observed a handful of times. Its antigen is unidentified. A J-beta primer mix and a sample-barcoded 5' primer were used in a second PCR of roughly 6 to 12 cycles. At least 3 million CDR3-containing paired-end reads were obtained per sample. MiXCR, applied by TCRdb to the 5' RACE reads, yields one record per CDR3 protein. Of 700,000 to 900,000 distinct CDR3 sequences listed, about a quarter are singletons. Regarding the study as a whole: Older individuals had lower TCR beta diversity per million T cells (the decline was roughly linear). Naive T cell percentage showed a strong correlation with TCR beta diversity.

The sample was also reused in another study, on T cells of mothers and their children. That paper adds: Each mother yielded more than 9 million TCR beta CDR3 reads. Each child yielded about 3 million reads.

The receptor was derived from a boy younger than 18 in good health. Sequencing was performed on blood.

The CDR3 loop reads CASSEDPGVWTQYF. In nucleotides, the CDR3 is TGTGCCAGCAGTGAAGACCCTGGTGTTTGGACCCAGTACTTC. J is TRBJ2-5 and V is TRBV2; the D is unclear. CDR1 is SNHLY and CDR2 is FYNNEI in the germline V gene. Trimming removed 1 base at V and 7 bases at J, with 13 bases between. This CDR3 is 14 amino acids long. Variable domain in full (rest from reference TRBV2 and TRBJ2-5): EPEVTQTPSHQVTQMGQEVILRCVPISNHLYFYWYRQILGQKVEFLVSFYNNEISEKSEIFDDQFSVERPDGSNFTLKIRSTKLEDSAMYFCASSEDPGVWTQYFGPGTRLLVL.